These 7 T cell receptor beta chains were sequenced from one sample in a study of blood T cell repertoires in COVID-19. The assay was immunoSEQ multiplex PCR, and TCRdb's table has in-frame clones only and misses some. Found here are about 64,000 clones, 88% of them singletons; the top ten hold about 43%. Sequencing was carried out using peripheral blood. Every receptor here comes from a woman aged 55-70 years with COVID-19, enrolled during active disease.

The V call is TRBV4-1, the J call TRBJ2-7; 7 nucleotides align to TRBD2. Germline CDR1 MGHRA, CDR2 YSYEKL. The CDR3 contains 15 residues. V lost 0 bases and J lost 1; bases outside the gene matches: 3. The CDR3 DNA sequence: TGCGCCAGCAGCCAAGAATCCGGGGGGTCCTACGAGCAGTACTTC. It specifies CASSQESGGSYEQYF.

The chain carries TRBV7-9 and TRBJ1-4; D may be TRBD1 (5 bases). Germline assignment: CDR1 SEHNR and CDR2 FQNEAQ (reference sequence). This CDR3 has 15 amino acids. The V end lost 3 bases, the J end lost 6 bases, and 14 bases lay between the germline ends. The chain's CDR3 is CASSLGSGRDEKLFF. In DNA form, the CDR3 reads TGTGCCAGCAGCTTGGGATCAGGGAGGGATGAAAAACTGTTTTTT.

J is TRBJ1-6 and V is TRBV5-1; 8 positions agree with TRBD1. The CDR3 sequence is 15 residues long. V shed 0 bases and J 7 bases; nucleotides not matched to a gene: 3. The germline V gene has CDR1 SGHRS and CDR2 YFSETQ. CDR3 bases: TGCGCCAGCAGCTTGGTCCGGGACAGGAATTCACCCCTCCACTTT. Translating gives CASSLVRDRNSPLHF.

The V and J genes are TRBV19 and TRBJ1-5; the D is unclear. Germline values: CDR1 LNHDA, CDR2 SQIVND (reference sequence). V shed 4 bases and J shed 3 bases, with 10 bases lying between them. The CDR3 loop spans 14 amino acids. CDR3 loop: CASSRWQINQPQHF. The DNA of the CDR3 is TGTGCCAGTAGTAGATGGCAGATCAATCAGCCCCAGCATTTT.

The chain couples TRBV7-2 to TRBJ1-3; D is unresolved. Trimming stripped 5 bases from V and 3 bases from J, with 11 bases between. Germline V gene data show CDR1 as SGHTA and CDR2 as FQGNSA. The CDR3 extends over 14 amino acids. DNA for the CDR3: TGTGCCAGCAGCCCGACTGTCAGTGGAAACACCATATATTTT. It codes for CASSPTVSGNTIYF.

The chain joins TRBV6-5 to TRBJ2-1; TRBD2 is a possible D gene (6 bases). This CDR3 comprises 16 residues. Germline assignment: CDR1 MNHEY and CDR2 SVGAGI. Trimming left V 4 bases short and J 4 bases short, with 17 bases between. The CDR3 loop reads CASSSALAGYYNEQFF. The CDR3 coding sequence is TGTGCCAGCAGTTCGGCATTGGCGGGATATTACAATGAGCAGTTCTTC.

A single count supports this clone. CDR3 in amino acids: CASSIGWQNNQPQHF. In DNA form, the CDR3 reads TGTGCCAGTAGTATAGGTTGGCAGAACAATCAGCCCCAGCATTTT. The chain is built from TRBV19 and TRBJ1-5; D is unresolved. Germline values: CDR1 LNHDA, CDR2 SQIVND (reference sequence). Deletions cut 1 base from V and 3 bases from J, with 10 bases between. CDR3 length: 15 residues.